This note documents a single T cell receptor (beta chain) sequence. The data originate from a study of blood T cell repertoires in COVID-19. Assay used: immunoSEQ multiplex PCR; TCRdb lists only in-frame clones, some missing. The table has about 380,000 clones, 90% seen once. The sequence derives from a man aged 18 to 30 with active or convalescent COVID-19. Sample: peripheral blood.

CDR3 bases: TGTGCCACCAGCAGAGTAGGAGGGGGCTTTCAGCCCCAGCATTTT. Protein: CATSRVGGGFQPQHF. This sequence joins TRBV15 and TRBJ1-5; TRBD1 matches 7 bases. V trimming: 1 base; J trimming: 6 bases; junction bases outside the gene matches: 6. The CDR3 length is 15 residues. CDR1 and CDR2 (germline): LNHNV, YYDKDF (reference sequence).